Below, 11 T cell receptor beta chains from the same sample are listed, as sequenced in a study of blood T cell repertoires in COVID-19. The table came from immunoSEQ multiplex PCR; TCRdb's copy has only in-frame clones and leaves some out. Among a few hundred thousand clones listed, around nine tenths were seen once. Specimen: peripheral blood. The receptors were gathered from a man aged 25-40 years with acute or convalescent COVID-19.

V and J are TRBV6-4 and TRBJ1-6, with 7 bases lining up with TRBD1. The J segment lost 4 bases and the V segment lost 6 bases, leaving 6 bases of the junction unmatched. The CDR3 spans 15 residues. Looked up from germline, CDR1 is MRHNA and CDR2 is SNTAGT. DNA of the CDR3: TGTGCCAGCAGAGAGGACAGGTCTTATAATTCACCCCTCCACTTT. Its protein is CASREDRSYNSPLHF.

This chain links TRBV5-5 with TRBJ1-2; the D gene is possibly TRBD1 (6 bases). This CDR3 is 15 amino acids long. V dropped 0 bases and J dropped 4 bases, with 13 bases sitting between them. Germline V gene sequence: CDR1 SGHKS, CDR2 YYEKEE (reference sequence). The chain's CDR3 is CASSLGQVGTYGYTF. In DNA, the CDR3 is TGTGCCAGCAGCTTGGGACAGGTTGGGACCTATGGCTACACCTTC.

This sequence joins TRBV2 and TRBJ2-7; TRBD1 is a possible D gene (6 bases). CDR1 and CDR2 (germline): SNHLY, FYNNEI. V was clipped by 5 bases and J by 0 bases, with 11 bases between them. This CDR3 spans 14 amino acids. The CDR3 DNA reads as TGTGCCAGCAGTATGACAGGTCGCTCCTACGAGCAGTACTTC. This gives the protein CASSMTGRSYEQYF.

The rearrangement links TRBV28 to TRBJ1-2, with a weak D call TRBD1 (6 bases). The CDR3 is 14 amino acids. The germline CDR1 and CDR2 sequences are MDHEN and SYDVKM. Trimming removed 7 bases from V and 2 bases from J, with 14 bases in between. As DNA, the CDR3 is TGTGCCAGCACCACGACAGGATCGAACTATGGCTACACCTTC. Protein: CASTTTGSNYGYTF.

The J gene is TRBJ2-3, the V gene TRBV7-9, with D uncertain. Trimming removed 4 bases from V and 4 bases from J, with 6 bases in between. The CDR3 spans 12 residues. CDR1 is SEHNR and CDR2 is FQNEAQ in the germline V gene (reference sequence). The DNA for the CDR3 is TGTGCCAGCAGCTCCCTCTCAGATACGCAGTATTTT. Protein product: CASSSLSDTQYF.

The V and J genes are TRBV18 and TRBJ1-2; 7 positions match TRBD1. Per the germline V gene, CDR1 is KGHSH and CDR2 is LQKENI. V lost 2 bases and J lost 3; bases outside the gene matches: 9. This CDR3 is built from 16 residues. This chain's CDR3 is CASSPIGTVGDYGYTF. CDR3 sequence (DNA): TGTGCCAGCTCACCAATAGGGACAGTCGGAGACTATGGCTACACCTTC.

The V gene is TRBV6-5, the J gene TRBJ2-7; tentatively, D is TRBD1 (7 bases). Trimming stripped 8 bases from V and 3 bases from J, with 14 bases between. Germline V lookup: CDR1 MNHEY, CDR2 SVGAGI. This CDR3 has 13 amino acids. The CDR3 reads CASRGTEFYEQYF. CDR3 sequence (DNA): TGTGCCAGCCGGGGGACAGAGTTCTACGAGCAGTACTTC.

The chain combines TRBV19 with TRBJ2-3, with 10 bases that match TRBD2. The CDR3 loop spans 16 amino acids. Germline V gene sequence: CDR1 LNHDA, CDR2 SQIVND (reference sequence). The V and J ends lost 6 bases and 2 bases, in that order; junction bases with no gene match: 8. The CDR3 nucleotides read TGTGCCAGTAGACCTATAGCGGGGGGCCTCACAGATACGCAGTATTTT. Its translation: CASRPIAGGLTDTQYF.

The V gene is TRBV27, the J gene TRBJ2-3; 7 nucleotides match TRBD2. The CDR3 totals 14 residues. V shed 6 bases and J 8 bases; nucleotides not matched to a gene: 11. Germline-derived CDR1 and CDR2 are MNHEY and SMNVEV (reference sequence). CDR3 protein: CASSRPAAGFTQYF. CDR3 DNA: TGTGCCAGCAGCCGACCAGCAGCGGGGTTTACGCAGTATTTT.

The chain joins TRBV2 to TRBJ2-6; 8 positions agree with TRBD1. Germline assignment: CDR1 SNHLY and CDR2 FYNNEI. J lost 1 base, V lost 5 bases, and 7 bases had no gene match. This CDR3 region has 17 residues. The CDR3 region is CASSYPRQGSGANVLTF. The DNA for the CDR3 is TGTGCCAGCAGTTATCCAAGACAGGGGTCTGGGGCCAACGTCCTGACTTTC. Filled out from reference TRBV2 and TRBJ2-6, the complete variable domain reads EPEVTQTPSHQVTQMGQEVILRCVPISNHLYFYWYRQILGQKVEFLVSFYNNEISEKSEIFDDQFSVERPDGSNFTLKIRSTKLEDSAMYFCASSYPRQGSGANVLTFGAGSRLTVL.

The rearrangement links TRBV12-5 to TRBJ1-3; D gene uncertain. V was trimmed by 8 bases and J by 4 bases, leaving 9 bases between them. Per the germline V gene, CDR1 is LGHNT and CDR2 is FRNRAP. The CDR3 is 12 amino acids. This CDR3 reads CASLSGGNTIYF. The CDR3 coding sequence is TGTGCTAGTCTCTCGGGAGGAAACACCATATATTTT. Filled out from reference TRBV12-5 and TRBJ1-3, the complete variable domain reads DARVTQTPRHKVTEMGQEVTMRCQPILGHNTVFWYRQTMMQGLELLAYFRNRAPLDDSGMPKDRFSAEMPDATLATLKIQPSEPRDSAVYFCASLSGGNTIYFGEGSWLTVV.